These T cell receptor beta chains were read from a single sample in a study of T cell responses to AZD1222 COVID-19 vaccine. Sequencing was performed with immunoSEQ multiplex PCR; in TCRdb, only in-frame clones are kept and a portion is missing. Found here are some 150,000 clones, over 75% of them singletons; the top ten hold about 4.3%. Sequencing used peripheral blood, obtained 28 days after the second AZD1222 dose. These receptors were taken from an adult who received the AZD1222 COVID-19 vaccine. The CDR3 runs from the conserved cysteine through the conserved F or W. D genes are given only for firm matches. The size entry is marked missing in some rows and otherwise reads once, few, many or a size class.

clone_size	d_call	v_call	j_call	cdr3_aa	cdr3_nt
once	-	TRBV10-2	TRBJ1-1	CASSVTGLETEAFF	TGCGCCAGCAGTGTTACGGGTCTAGAGACTGAAGCTTTCTTT
-	-	TRBV15	TRBJ2-7	CATSRGGPLNYEQYF	TGTGCCACCAGCAGGGGGGGCCCTCTCAACTACGAGCAGTACTTC
once	-	TRBV10-3	TRBJ1-1	CAISESAASSLGTEAFF	TGTGCCATCAGTGAGTCAGCGGCTTCATCCCTGGGCACTGAAGCTTTCTTT
-	-	TRBV19	TRBJ2-2	CATLGRRYRGQKPYTGELFF	TGTGCCACCCTGGGGAGGAGATATCGGGGGCAGAAGCCTTACACCGGGGAGCTGTTTTTT
-	-	TRBV3-1/TRBV3-2	TRBJ1-5	CASSQSVNQPQHF	TGTGCCAGTAGCCAATCGGTCAATCAGCCCCAGCATTTT
-	TRBD2	TRBV7-9	TRBJ2-3	CASSHLAGNTDTQYF	TGTGCCAGCAGCCACCTAGCGGGCAACACAGATACGCAGTATTTT
-	-	TRBV5-4	TRBJ1-1	CASSLAGTMNTEAFF	TGTGCCAGCAGCTTGGCGGGGACAATGAACACTGAAGCTTTCTTT
-	-	TRBV11-1	TRBJ1-1	CASSHDSRYTEAFF	TGTGCCAGCAGCCACGACAGCAGATACACTGAAGCTTTCTTT
-	-	TRBV19	TRBJ2-3	CASRGADTQYF	TGTGCCAGTAGAGGGGCAGATACGCAGTATTTT
-	-	TRBV7-9	TRBJ2-3	CASSFGGSPTDTQYF	TGTGCCAGCAGTTTCGGCGGAAGCCCCACAGATACGCAGTATTTT
once	TRBD2	TRBV6-5	TRBJ2-3	CASSYGTSGGLNTQYF	TGTGCCAGCAGTTACGGGACTAGCGGGGGCCTTAATACGCAGTATTTT
-	-	TRBV13	TRBJ1-3	CASSPGTLGNTIYF	TGTGCCAGCAGCCCAGGGACCTTGGGAAACACCATATATTTT
-	-	TRBV19	TRBJ2-7	CASSIGRIPLYEQYF	TGTGCCAGTAGTATTGGCAGGATCCCCCTCTACGAGCAGTACTTC
-	TRBD1	TRBV7-2	TRBJ2-1	CASSFGTGNNEQFF	TGTGCCAGCAGCTTCGGGACAGGCAACAATGAGCAGTTCTTC
-	TRBD1	TRBV15	TRBJ1-3	CATSKRTGRPFGNTIYF	TGTGCCACCAGCAAAAGGACAGGGCGGCCGTTTGGAAACACCATATATTTT
-	TRBD1	TRBV10-1	TRBJ2-5	CASSEGTGAEETQYF	TGCGCCAGCAGTGAGGGGACAGGGGCGGAGGAGACCCAGTACTTC
-	-	TRBV27	TRBJ1-3	CASSLFSGDVDNSGNTIYF	TGTGCCAGCAGTTTATTTTCCGGTGACGTGGACAACTCTGGAAACACCATATATTTT
-	-	TRBV19	TRBJ2-1	CASTVRDPTSNEQFF	TGTGCCAGTACTGTGAGGGATCCGACAAGCAATGAGCAGTTCTTC
-	TRBD2	TRBV18	TRBJ2-3	CASSPSGSGTDTQYF	TGTGCCAGCTCACCGAGCGGGAGTGGCACAGATACGCAGTATTTT
-	TRBD1	TRBV3-1/TRBV3-2	TRBJ1-2	CASSDGGQPYYGYTF	TGTGCCAGCAGCGACGGGGGACAGCCCTACTATGGCTACACCTTC
-	-	TRBV7-2	TRBJ2-1	CASSSRGRGGPNEQFF	TGTGCCAGCAGCTCAAGAGGGAGGGGGGGCCCCAATGAGCAGTTCTTC
-	-	TRBV7-3	TRBJ2-1	CASSLGDNEQFF	TGTGCCAGCAGCTTGGGGGACAATGAGCAGTTCTTC
-	-	TRBV5-1	TRBJ1-2	CASSLGGGDYGYTF	TGCGCCAGCAGCCTTGGGGGAGGGGACTATGGCTACACCTTC
-	-	TRBV6-4	TRBJ1-1	CASSDSAAGGTEAFF	TGTGCCAGCAGTGACTCGGCCGCCGGAGGCACTGAAGCTTTCTTT
-	-	TRBV18	TRBJ2-7	CASSPVGRGTEQYF	TGTGCCAGCTCACCGGTGGGCCGAGGGACGGAGCAGTACTTC
-	-	TRBV29-1	TRBJ2-6	CSVGGVRKGRGEANVLTF	TGCAGCGTTGGGGGTGTTCGAAAGGGCCGGGGAGAGGCCAACGTCCTGACTTTC
-	TRBD1	TRBV10-2	TRBJ1-1	CASSGQGHTEAFF	TGCGCCAGCAGTGGACAGGGGCACACTGAAGCTTTCTTT
-	-	TRBV29-1	TRBJ2-2	CSVEGTEPPTGELFF	TGCAGCGTTGAAGGGACAGAGCCGCCGACCGGGGAGCTGTTTTTT
once	-	TRBV5-1	TRBJ2-1	CASSPRFGDEQFF	TGCGCCAGCAGCCCCAGGTTCGGGGATGAGCAGTTCTTC
-	TRBD1	TRBV19	TRBJ1-2	CASRPGQGINGYTF	TGTGCCAGTAGACCGGGACAGGGGATAAATGGCTACACCTTC
-	TRBD1	TRBV3-1/TRBV3-2	TRBJ1-3	CASSQFATGALISQSSGNTIYF	TGTGCCAGCAGCCAATTCGCGACAGGGGCCTTGATATCCCAGAGCTCTGGAAACACCATATATTTT
-	-	TRBV30	TRBJ1-4	CAWRSGIYQGEKLFF	TGTGCCTGGAGATCGGGAATATATCAGGGGGAAAAACTGTTTTTT
-	TRBD2	TRBV10-2	TRBJ2-5	CASSVGTIQETQYF	TGCGCCAGCAGTGTCGGGACTATCCAAGAGACCCAGTACTTC
-	-	TRBV18	TRBJ2-7	CASSPGRGKSSYEQYF	TGTGCCAGCTCACCGGGTCGGGGGAAGAGTTCCTACGAGCAGTACTTC
once	-	TRBV5-6	TRBJ1-1	CASSLGPLEAFF	TGTGCCAGCAGCTTGGGCCCCCTTGAAGCTTTCTTT
-	TRBD1	TRBV7-9	TRBJ1-6	CASSSPRQGAVSNSPLHF	TGTGCCAGCAGCTCCCCCCGACAGGGGGCTGTTAGTAATTCACCCCTCCACTTT
-	-	TRBV6-5	TRBJ1-3	CASSPGQVGNTIYF	TGTGCCAGCAGTCCGGGACAAGTAGGAAACACCATATATTTT
-	TRBD1	TRBV6-5	TRBJ1-6	CASSLRQGLNSPLHF	TGTGCCAGCAGCCTAAGACAGGGTCTAAATTCACCCCTCCACTTT
-	-	TRBV5-1	TRBJ2-7	CASSLEDGISDEQYF	TGCGCCAGCAGCTTGGAGGACGGGATCTCCGACGAGCAGTACTTC
-	-	TRBV5-1	TRBJ2-7	CASSLGVIQPYEQYF	TGCGCCAGCAGCTTGGGTGTTATACAGCCCTACGAGCAGTACTTC
-	-	TRBV3-1/TRBV3-2	TRBJ1-3	CASSQVAGNTIYF	TGTGCCAGCAGCCAAGTAGCAGGAAACACCATATATTTT
-	-	TRBV4-3	TRBJ1-4	CASSQVERGVEKLFF	TGCGCCAGCAGCCAAGTGGAACGTGGGGTTGAAAAACTGTTTTTT
-	-	TRBV10-3	TRBJ1-6	CAISESSRSSYNSPLHF	TGTGCCATCAGTGAGTCTTCCAGGTCGTCCTATAATTCACCCCTCCACTTT
once	-	TRBV5-5	TRBJ2-7	CASSLFPGSYEQYF	TGTGCCAGCAGCTTGTTCCCAGGGTCGTACGAGCAGTACTTC
-	TRBD1	TRBV7-9	TRBJ1-2	CASSFLNRGDYGYTF	TGTGCCAGCAGCTTTCTTAACAGGGGAGACTATGGCTACACCTTC
once	TRBD2	TRBV7-2	TRBJ2-3	CASSGRDSGTDTQYF	TGTGCCAGCAGCGGGAGGGATAGCGGTACAGATACGCAGTATTTT